Below are 8 T cell receptor beta chains sequenced from a single sample in a study of blood T cell repertoires in COVID-19. The data were produced by immunoSEQ multiplex PCR, yet TCRdb's version contains in-frame clones alone and is incomplete. The sample carries about 100,000 clones, approximately 85% recorded once. The material sequenced was peripheral blood. These receptors originate from a human donor in a cohort sampled during active COVID-19.

The chain carries TRBV4-3 and TRBJ2-7; 8 bases are a match to TRBD1. The CDR3 has 13 residues. V was clipped by 4 bases and J by 3 bases; unmatched bases: 2. Germline loops: CDR1 LGHNA, CDR2 YSLEER. The CDR3, as DNA: TGCGCCAGCAGCCTTGGACAGGGCTACGAGCAGTACTTC. This codes for CASSLGQGYEQYF.

The chain recombines TRBV29-1 with TRBJ2-3; weak D call: TRBD1 (6 bases). This CDR3 has 15 residues. V dropped 4 bases and J dropped 2 bases, with 16 bases sitting between them. The V gene's germline CDR1 is SQVTM and CDR2 ANQGSEA. CDR3 nucleotide sequence: TGCAGCGTTGTAACGTCAGGGGTCCCCACAGATACGCAGTATTTT. Translated, it gives CSVVTSGVPTDTQYF.

The rearrangement links TRBV6-2 or TRBV6-3 to TRBJ1-2, with TRBD1 identical over 9 bases. Per the germline V gene, CDR1 is MNHEY and CDR2 is SVGEGT. The CDR3 totals 16 residues. The trim removed 10 bases at V and 4 bases at J, leaving 16 bases unmatched. CDR3 sequence (DNA): TGTGCCACCAGCCCTCCTCCGGGACAGGGAAGCTATGGCTACACCTTC. Encoded protein: CATSPPPGQGSYGYTF.

The V and J genes are TRBV4-2 and TRBJ2-3; 11 positions agree with TRBD2. Germline CDR1 is LGHNA and CDR2 is YNFKEQ. V dropped 0 bases and J dropped 4; count of bases not matched to a gene: 6. The CDR3 has 17 amino acids. The CDR3, as DNA: TGTGCCAGCAGCCAAGAGGTAACTAGCGGGGGCTCAGATACGCAGTATTTT. Amino acids: CASSQEVTSGGSDTQYF.

This clone was counted a single time. The J gene is TRBJ1-1, the V gene TRBV9; D remains unclear. The germline V gene encodes CDR1 SGDLS and CDR2 YYNGEE. V was cut by 4 bases and J by 1 base, with 17 bases left in between. The CDR3 length is 16 residues. CDR3 in amino acids: CASSPPGRVSNTEAFF. The CDR3 nucleotides read TGTGCCAGCAGCCCCCCGGGGAGGGTGTCGAACACTGAAGCTTTCTTT.

The CDR3: CASRGGGGANQPQHF. CDR3 nucleotides: TGTGCCAGCCGCGGGGGAGGGGGGGCGAATCAGCCCCAGCATTTT. The gene calls are TRBV9 and TRBJ1-5; tentative D call: TRBD1 (6 bases). The ends were cut back, 7 bases at V and 4 bases at J, with 18 bases in the middle. CDR1 is SGDLS, CDR2 YYNGEE, per germline. This CDR3 has 15 residues.

The rearrangement joins TRBV6-4 to TRBJ2-3; 7 nucleotides match TRBD1. Germline loops: CDR1 MRHNA, CDR2 SNTAGT. V lost 2 bases to trimming and J lost 1 base; unmatched junction nucleotides: 0. The CDR3 extends over 14 amino acids. The CDR3 DNA follows: TGTGCCAGCAGTGACCAGGGGGGCACAGATACGCAGTATTTT. Translating it yields CASSDQGGTDTQYF.

The table lists this clone with a count of one. The chain employs TRBV9 and TRBJ1-1; 8 bases are shared with TRBD1. With 4 bases clipped from V and 11 bases from J, the junction kept 10 bases outside the gene matches. The CDR3 is 13 amino acids. The germline gives CDR1 SGDLS, CDR2 YYNGEE. DNA for the CDR3: TGTGCCAGCAGCCCTGGGACAGGACCGGGGGCTTTCTTT. It specifies CASSPGTGPGAFF.